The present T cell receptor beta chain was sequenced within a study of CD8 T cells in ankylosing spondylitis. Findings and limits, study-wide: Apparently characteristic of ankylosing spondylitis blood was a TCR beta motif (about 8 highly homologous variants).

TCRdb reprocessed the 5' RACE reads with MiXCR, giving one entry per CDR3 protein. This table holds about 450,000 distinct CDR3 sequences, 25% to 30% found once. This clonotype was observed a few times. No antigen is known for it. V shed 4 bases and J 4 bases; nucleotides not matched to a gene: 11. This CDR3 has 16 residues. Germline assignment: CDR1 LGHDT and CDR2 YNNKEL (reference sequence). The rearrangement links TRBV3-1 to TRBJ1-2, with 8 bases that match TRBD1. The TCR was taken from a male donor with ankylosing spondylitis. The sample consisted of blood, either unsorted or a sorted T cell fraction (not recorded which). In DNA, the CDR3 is TGTGCCAGCAGCCCCAGGGGACAGGAAGACTTCTATGGCTACACCTTC. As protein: CASSPRGQEDFYGYTF.